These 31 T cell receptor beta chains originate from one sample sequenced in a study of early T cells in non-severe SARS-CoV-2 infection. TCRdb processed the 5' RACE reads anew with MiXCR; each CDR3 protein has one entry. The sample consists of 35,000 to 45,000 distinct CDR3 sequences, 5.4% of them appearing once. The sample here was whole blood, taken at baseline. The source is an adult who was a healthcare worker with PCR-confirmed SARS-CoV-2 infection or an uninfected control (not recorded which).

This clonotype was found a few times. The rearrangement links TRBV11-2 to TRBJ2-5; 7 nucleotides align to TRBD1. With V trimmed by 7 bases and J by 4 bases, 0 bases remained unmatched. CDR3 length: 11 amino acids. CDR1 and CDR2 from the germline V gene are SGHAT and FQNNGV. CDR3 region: CASTGGETQYF. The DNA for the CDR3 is TGTGCCAGCACAGGGGGAGAGACCCAGTACTTC.

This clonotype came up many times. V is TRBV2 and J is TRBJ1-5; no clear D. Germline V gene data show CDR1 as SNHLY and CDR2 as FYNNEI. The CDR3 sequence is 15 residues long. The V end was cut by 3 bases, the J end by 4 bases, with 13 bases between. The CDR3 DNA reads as TGTGCCAGCAGTGACTCGACAACACTTAATCAGCCCCAGCATTTT. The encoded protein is CASSDSTTLNQPQHF.

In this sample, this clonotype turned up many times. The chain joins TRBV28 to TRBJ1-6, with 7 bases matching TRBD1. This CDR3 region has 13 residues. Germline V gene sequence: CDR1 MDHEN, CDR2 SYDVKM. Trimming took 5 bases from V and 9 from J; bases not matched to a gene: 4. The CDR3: CASSETGVSPLHF. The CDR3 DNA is TGTGCCAGCAGTGAAACAGGGGTTTCACCCCTCCACTTT. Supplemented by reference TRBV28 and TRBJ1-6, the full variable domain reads DVKVTQSSRYLVKRTGEKVFLECVQDMDHENMFWYRQDPGLGLRLIYFSYDVKMKEKGDIPEGYSVSREKKERFSLILESASTNQTSMYLCASSETGVSPLHFGNGTRLTVT.

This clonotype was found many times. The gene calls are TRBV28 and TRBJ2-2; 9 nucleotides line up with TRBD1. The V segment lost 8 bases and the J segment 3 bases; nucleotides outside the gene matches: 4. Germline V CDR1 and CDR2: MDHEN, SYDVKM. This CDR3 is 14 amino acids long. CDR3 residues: CASYRDRDTGELFF. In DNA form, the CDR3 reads TGTGCCAGCTACCGGGACAGGGACACCGGGGAGCTGTTTTTT.

The CDR3 nucleotides read TGTGCCAGCTCGCAGCGGGAGGCGATCAATGAGCAGTTCTTC. Its translation is CASSQREAINEQFF. The gene calls are TRBV18 and TRBJ2-1; TRBD2 agrees at 9 bases. The CDR3 sequence is 14 residues long. CDR1 and CDR2 (germline): KGHSH, LQKENI. After removal of 6 bases from V and 6 bases from J, the junction contained 6 bases not matched to a gene.

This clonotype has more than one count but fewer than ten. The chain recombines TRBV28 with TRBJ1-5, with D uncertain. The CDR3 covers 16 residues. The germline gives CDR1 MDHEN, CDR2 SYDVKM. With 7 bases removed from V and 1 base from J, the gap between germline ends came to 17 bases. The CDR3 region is CASTPPPGLSNQPQHF. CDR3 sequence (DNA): TGTGCCAGCACCCCCCCGCCAGGATTGAGCAATCAGCCCCAGCATTTT.

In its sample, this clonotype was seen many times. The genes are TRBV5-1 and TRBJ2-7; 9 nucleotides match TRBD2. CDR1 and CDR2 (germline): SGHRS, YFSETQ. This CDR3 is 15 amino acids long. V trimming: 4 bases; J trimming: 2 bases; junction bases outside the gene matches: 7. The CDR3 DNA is TGCGCCAGCAGCCACAGCGGGAGGCTCACCTACGAGCAGTACTTC. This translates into CASSHSGRLTYEQYF.

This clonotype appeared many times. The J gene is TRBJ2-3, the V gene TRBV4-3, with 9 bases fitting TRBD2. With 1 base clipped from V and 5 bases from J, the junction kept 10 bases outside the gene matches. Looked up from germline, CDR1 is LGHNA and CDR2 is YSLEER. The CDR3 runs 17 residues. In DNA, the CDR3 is TGCGCCAGCAGCCAAGGGACTAGCGCGACCCAGCTAGATACGCAGTATTTT. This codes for CASSQGTSATQLDTQYF.

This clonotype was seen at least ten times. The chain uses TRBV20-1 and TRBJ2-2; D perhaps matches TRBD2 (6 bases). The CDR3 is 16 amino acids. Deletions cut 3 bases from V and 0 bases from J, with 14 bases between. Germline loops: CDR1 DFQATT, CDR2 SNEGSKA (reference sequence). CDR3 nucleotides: TGCAGTGCTAGCAAAGGGGCGGGGCCGAACACCGGGGAGCTGTTTTTT. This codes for CSASKGAGPNTGELFF.

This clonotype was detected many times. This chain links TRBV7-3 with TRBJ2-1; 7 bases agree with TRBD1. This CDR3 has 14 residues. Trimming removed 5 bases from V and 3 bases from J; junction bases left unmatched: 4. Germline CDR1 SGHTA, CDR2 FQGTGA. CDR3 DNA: TGTGCCAGCAGCGCTGCAGGGGGCTACAATGAGCAGTTCTTC. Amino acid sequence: CASSAAGGYNEQFF.

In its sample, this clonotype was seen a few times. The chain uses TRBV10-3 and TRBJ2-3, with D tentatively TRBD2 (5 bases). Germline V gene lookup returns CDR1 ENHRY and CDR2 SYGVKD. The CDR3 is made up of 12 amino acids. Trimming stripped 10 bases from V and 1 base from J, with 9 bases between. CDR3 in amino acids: CATGTRTDTQYF. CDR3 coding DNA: TGTGCCACGGGAACACGCACAGATACGCAGTATTTT.

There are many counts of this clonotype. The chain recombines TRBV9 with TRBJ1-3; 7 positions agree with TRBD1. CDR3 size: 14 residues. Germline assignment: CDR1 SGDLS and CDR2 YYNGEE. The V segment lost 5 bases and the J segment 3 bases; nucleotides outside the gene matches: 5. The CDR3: CASSITGVGNTIYF. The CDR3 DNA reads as TGTGCCAGCAGTATTACAGGGGTTGGAAACACCATATATTTT. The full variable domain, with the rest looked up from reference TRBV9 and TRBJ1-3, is DSGVTQTPKHLITATGQRVTLRCSPRSGDLSVYWYQQSLDQGLQFLIQYYNGEERAKGNILERFSAQQFPDLHSELNLSSLELGDSALYFCASSITGVGNTIYFGEGSWLTVV.

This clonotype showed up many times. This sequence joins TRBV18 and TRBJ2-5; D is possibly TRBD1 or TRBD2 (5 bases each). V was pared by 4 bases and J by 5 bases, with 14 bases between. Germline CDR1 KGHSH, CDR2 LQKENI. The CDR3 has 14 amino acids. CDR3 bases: TGTGCCAGCTCACGCTACGCAGGGACGGAGACCCAGTACTTC. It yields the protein CASSRYAGTETQYF.

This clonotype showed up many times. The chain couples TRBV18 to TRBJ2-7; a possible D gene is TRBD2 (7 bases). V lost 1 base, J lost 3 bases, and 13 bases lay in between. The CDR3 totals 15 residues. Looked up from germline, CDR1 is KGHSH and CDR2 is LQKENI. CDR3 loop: CASSPRGLADYEQYF. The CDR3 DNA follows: TGTGCCAGCTCACCACGGGGGCTAGCGGACTACGAGCAGTACTTC.

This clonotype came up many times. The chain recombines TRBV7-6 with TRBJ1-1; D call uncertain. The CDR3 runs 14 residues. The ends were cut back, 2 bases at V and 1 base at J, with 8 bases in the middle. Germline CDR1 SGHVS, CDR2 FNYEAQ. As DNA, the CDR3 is TGTGCCAGCAGCTTACAGCTGTCGAACACTGAAGCTTTCTTT. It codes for CASSLQLSNTEAFF.

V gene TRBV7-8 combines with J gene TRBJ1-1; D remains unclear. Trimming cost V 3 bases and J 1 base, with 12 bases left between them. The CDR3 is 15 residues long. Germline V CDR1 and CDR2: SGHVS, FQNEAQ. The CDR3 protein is CASSFSALQNTEAFF. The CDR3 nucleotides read TGTGCCAGCAGCTTCTCAGCTTTACAGAACACTGAAGCTTTCTTT.

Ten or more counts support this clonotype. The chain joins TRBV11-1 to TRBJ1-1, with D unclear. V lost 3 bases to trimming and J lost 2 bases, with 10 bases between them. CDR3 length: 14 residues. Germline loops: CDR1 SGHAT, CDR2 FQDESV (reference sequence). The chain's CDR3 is CASSLRLLNTEAFF. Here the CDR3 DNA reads TGTGCCAGCAGCTTGAGACTTCTTAACACTGAAGCTTTCTTT. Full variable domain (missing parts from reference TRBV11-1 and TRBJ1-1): EAEVAQSPRYKITEKSQAVAFWCDPISGHATLYWYRQILGQGPELLVQFQDESVVDDSQLPKDRFSAERLKGVDSTLKIQPAELGDSAMYLCASSLRLLNTEAFFGQGTRLTVV.

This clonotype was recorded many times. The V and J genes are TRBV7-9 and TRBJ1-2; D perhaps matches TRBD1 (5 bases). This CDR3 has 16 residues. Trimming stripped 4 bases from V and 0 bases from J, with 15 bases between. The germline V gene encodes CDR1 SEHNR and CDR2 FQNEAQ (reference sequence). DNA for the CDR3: TGTGCCAGCAGCTCCCCCCGGGGCCGGACTAACTATGGCTACACCTTC. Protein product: CASSSPRGRTNYGYTF.

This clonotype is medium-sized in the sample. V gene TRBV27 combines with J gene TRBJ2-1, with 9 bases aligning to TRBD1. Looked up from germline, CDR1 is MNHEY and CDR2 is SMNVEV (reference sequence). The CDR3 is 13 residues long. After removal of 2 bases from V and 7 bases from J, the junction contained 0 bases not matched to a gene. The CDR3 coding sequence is TGTGCCAGCAGTTTAGACAGGGGGAATGAGCAGTTCTTC. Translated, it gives CASSLDRGNEQFF.

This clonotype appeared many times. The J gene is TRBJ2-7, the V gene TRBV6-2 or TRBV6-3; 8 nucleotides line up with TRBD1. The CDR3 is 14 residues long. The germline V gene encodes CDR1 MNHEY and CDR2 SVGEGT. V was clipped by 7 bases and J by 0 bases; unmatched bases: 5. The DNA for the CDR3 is TGTGCCAGCAAAAGGGACAGGTCCTCCTACGAGCAGTACTTC. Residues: CASKRDRSSYEQYF.

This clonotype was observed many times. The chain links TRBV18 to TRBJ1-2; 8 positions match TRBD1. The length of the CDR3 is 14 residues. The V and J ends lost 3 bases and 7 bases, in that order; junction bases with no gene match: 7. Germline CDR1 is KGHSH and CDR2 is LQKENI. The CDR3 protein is CASSPGQGGSGYTF. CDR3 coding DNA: TGTGCCAGCTCACCCGGACAGGGAGGATCTGGCTACACCTTC.

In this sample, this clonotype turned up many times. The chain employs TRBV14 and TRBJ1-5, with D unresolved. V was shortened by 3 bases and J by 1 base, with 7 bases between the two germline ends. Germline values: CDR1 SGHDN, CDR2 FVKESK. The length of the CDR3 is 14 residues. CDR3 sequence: CASSHQPSNQPQHF. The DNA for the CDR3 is TGTGCCAGCAGCCATCAGCCCAGCAATCAGCCCCAGCATTTT.

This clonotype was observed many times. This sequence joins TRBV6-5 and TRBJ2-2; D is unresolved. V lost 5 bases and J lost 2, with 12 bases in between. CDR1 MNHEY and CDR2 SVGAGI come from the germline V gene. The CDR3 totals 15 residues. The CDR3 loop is CASSQDGTNTGELFF. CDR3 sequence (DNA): TGTGCCAGCAGTCAGGACGGAACCAACACCGGGGAGCTGTTTTTT.

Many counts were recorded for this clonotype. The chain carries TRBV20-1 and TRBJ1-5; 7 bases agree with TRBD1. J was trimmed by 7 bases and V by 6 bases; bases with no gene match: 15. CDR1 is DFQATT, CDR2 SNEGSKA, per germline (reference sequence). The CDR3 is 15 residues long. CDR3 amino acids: CSANSRDSRTQPQHF. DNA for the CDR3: TGCAGTGCCAATAGCCGGGACAGCCGAACCCAGCCCCAGCATTTT.

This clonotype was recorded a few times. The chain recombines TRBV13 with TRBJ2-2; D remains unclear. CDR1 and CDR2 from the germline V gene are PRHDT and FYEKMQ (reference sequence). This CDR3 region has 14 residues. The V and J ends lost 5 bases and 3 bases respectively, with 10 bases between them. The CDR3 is CASSVRSYTGELFF. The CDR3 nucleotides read TGTGCCAGCAGCGTACGGAGCTACACCGGGGAGCTGTTTTTT.

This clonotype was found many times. The CDR3 coding sequence is TGCAGTGCTAGAGACAGTAGCGGGAGCCTCGAGACCCAGTACTTC. This sequence encodes CSARDSSGSLETQYF. This sequence joins TRBV20-1 and TRBJ2-5, with 9 bases matching TRBD2. After removal of 0 bases from V and 5 bases from J, the junction contained 7 bases not matched to a gene. Germline CDR1 reads DFQATT; CDR2 reads SNEGSKA (reference sequence). The CDR3 has 15 amino acids.

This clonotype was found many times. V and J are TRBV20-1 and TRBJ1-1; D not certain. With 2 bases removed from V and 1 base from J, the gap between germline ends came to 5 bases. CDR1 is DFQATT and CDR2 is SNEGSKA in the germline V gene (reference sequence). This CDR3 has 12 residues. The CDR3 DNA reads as TGCAGTGCTAGACCAGCGAACACTGAAGCTTTCTTT. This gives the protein CSARPANTEAFF.

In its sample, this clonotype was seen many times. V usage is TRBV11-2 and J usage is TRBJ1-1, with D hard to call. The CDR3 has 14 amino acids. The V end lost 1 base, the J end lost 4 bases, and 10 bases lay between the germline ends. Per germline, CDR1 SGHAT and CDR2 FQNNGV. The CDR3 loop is CASSLGRSSTEAFF. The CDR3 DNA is TGTGCCAGCAGCTTAGGGAGGTCTAGCACTGAAGCTTTCTTT.

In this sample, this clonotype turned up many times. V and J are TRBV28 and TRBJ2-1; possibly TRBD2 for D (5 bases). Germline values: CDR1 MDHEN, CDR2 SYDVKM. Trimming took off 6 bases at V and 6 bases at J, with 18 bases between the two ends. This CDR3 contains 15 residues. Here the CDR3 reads CASSRGSSGTNEQFF. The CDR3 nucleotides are TGTGCCAGCAGCCGTGGATCCAGCGGAACCAATGAGCAGTTCTTC.

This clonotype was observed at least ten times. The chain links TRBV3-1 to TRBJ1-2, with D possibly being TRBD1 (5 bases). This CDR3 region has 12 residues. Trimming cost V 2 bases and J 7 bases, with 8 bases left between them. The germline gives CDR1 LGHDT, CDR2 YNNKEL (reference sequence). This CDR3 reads CASSQSGPGYTF. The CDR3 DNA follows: TGTGCCAGCAGCCAATCAGGGCCTGGCTACACCTTC. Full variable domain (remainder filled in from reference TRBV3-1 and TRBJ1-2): DTAVSQTPKYLVTQMGNDKSIKCEQNLGHDTMYWYKQDSKKFLKIMFSYNNKELIINETVPNRFSPKSPDKAHLNLHINSLELGDSAVYFCASSQSGPGYTFGSGTRLTVV.

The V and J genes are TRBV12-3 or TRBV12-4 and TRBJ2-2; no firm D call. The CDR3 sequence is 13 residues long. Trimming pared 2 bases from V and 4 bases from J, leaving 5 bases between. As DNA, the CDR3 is TGTGCCAGCAGTTTAAGCACCACCGGGGAGCTGTTTTTT. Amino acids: CASSLSTTGELFF.